Listed below are T cell receptor beta chains from one sample, sequenced in a study of T cells in Graves' hyperthyroidism and ophthalmopathy. Each CDR3 protein gets one entry after TCRdb re-called the multiplex PCR reads with MiXCR. The sample has a few hundred thousand distinct CDR3 sequences, just over 45% seen once; the top ten hold roughly 8.2%. The source material was peripheral blood or thyroid tissue (not recorded which). These TCRs come from a woman in her late teens or twenties with Graves' hyperthyroidism. Each CDR3 is given with its conserved first and last residue. The D gene is left open where the match is weak. A row's size may be missing; if present it is once, few, many or a size class.

TRBJ2-7	TRBD1	TRBV4-1	-	TGCGCCAGCAGCCAAGAACCGGGACAGGGGATCTTTGGCTACGAGCAGTACTTC	CASSQEPGQGIFGYEQYF
TRBJ2-7	TRBD1	TRBV7-6	-	TGTGCCAGCTCACTCGCCCTAGGACAGGGGACCTACGAGCAGTACTTC	CASSLALGQGTYEQYF
TRBJ1-5	-	TRBV7-9	once	TGTGCCAGCAACTTAGGAGTTGGGGGCAATCAGCCCCAGCATTTT	CASNLGVGGNQPQHF
TRBJ2-3	TRBD2	TRBV7-2	-	TGTGCCAGCAGCATACTAGCGTCCGCAGATACGCAGTATTTT	CASSILASADTQYF
TRBJ1-1	-	TRBV7-2	many	TGTGCCAGCAGCTTAGGATACCCGGGTCTGGTGAACACTGAAGCTTTCTTT	CASSLGYPGLVNTEAFF
TRBJ1-1	TRBD1	TRBV20-1	many	TGCAGTGCTAGAGATGGCCGGGACAGGGCATTTGGGGCTTTCTTT	CSARDGRDRAFGAFF
TRBJ2-7	TRBD1	TRBV2	once	TGTGCCATCAGTTCCGAGGGACAGTACGAGCAGTACTTC	CAISSEGQYEQYF
TRBJ1-5	-	TRBV12-3/TRBV12-4	many	TGTGCCAGCAGTAAGAAGGGTCAGCCCCAGCATTTT	CASSKKGQPQHF
TRBJ2-7	-	TRBV20-1	many	TGCAGTGCTAGAATTGAGGCAGGCGACTACGAGCAGTACTTC	CSARIEAGDYEQYF
TRBJ1-1	TRBD1	TRBV18	-	TGTGCCAGCTCACCCCGGGACAGGGGAAGGGGCACTGAAGCTTTCTTT	CASSPRDRGRGTEAFF
TRBJ2-7	TRBD2	TRBV24-1	-	TGTGCCACCAGTGGGAAAATGGGACTAGCGGTTGGCAATGAGCAGTACTTC	CATSGKMGLAVGNEQYF
TRBJ2-5	TRBD1	TRBV7-6	-	TGTGCCAGCAGCTTGACAGGGGGAGGTTTAGAGACCCAGTACTTC	CASSLTGGGLETQYF
TRBJ2-7	-	TRBV14	many	TGTGCCAGCAGCCATGACATCAGGTGCCAAATGGGGTACGAGCAGTACTTC	CASSHDIRCQMGYEQYF